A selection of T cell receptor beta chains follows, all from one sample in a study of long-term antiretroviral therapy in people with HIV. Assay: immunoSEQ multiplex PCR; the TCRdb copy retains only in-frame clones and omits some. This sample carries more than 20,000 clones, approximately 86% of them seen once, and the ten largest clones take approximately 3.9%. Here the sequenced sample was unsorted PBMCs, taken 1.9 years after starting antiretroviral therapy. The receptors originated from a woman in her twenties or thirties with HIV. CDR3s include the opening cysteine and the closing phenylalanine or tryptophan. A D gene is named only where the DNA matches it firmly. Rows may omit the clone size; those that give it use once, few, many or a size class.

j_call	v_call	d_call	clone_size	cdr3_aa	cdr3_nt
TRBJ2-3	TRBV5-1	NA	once	CASRRGLADTQYF	TGCGCCAGCCGGAGAGGGCTGGCAGATACGCAGTATTTT
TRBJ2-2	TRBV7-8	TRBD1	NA	CASSPRTGLRLGPTGELFF	TGTGCCAGCAGCCCGAGGACAGGGTTGCGTCTTGGGCCCACCGGGGAGCTGTTTTTT
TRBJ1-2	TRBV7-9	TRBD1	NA	CASSPGTGLWYGYTF	TGTGCCAGCAGCCCAGGGACAGGGCTTTGGTATGGCTACACCTTC
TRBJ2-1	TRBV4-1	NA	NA	CASSQEYGVSIYNEQFF	TGCGCCAGCAGCCAAGAATATGGGGTATCAATATACAATGAGCAGTTCTTC
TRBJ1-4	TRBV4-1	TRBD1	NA	CASSQEGGTGDEKLFF	TGCGCCAGCAGCCAAGAAGGGGGGACAGGGGATGAAAAACTGTTTTTT
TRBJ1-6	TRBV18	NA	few	CASSGERNSPLHF	TGTGCCAGCTCAGGGGAGAGGAATTCACCCCTCCACTTT
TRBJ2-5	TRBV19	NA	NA	CATGSVGTQYF	TGTGCCACCGGGTCGGTGGGGACCCAGTACTTC
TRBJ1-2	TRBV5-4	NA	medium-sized	CASSFSYGTNYGYTF	TGTGCCAGCAGCTTTAGTTATGGGACTAACTATGGCTACACCTTC
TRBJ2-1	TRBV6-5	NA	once	CASMIGTTEFF	TGTGCCAGCATGATAGGGACAACCGAGTTCTTC
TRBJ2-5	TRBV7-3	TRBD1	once	CASSPGQGETQYF	TGTGCCAGCAGCCCGGGACAGGGTGAGACCCAGTACTTC
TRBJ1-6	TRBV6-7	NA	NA	CASTPRWGASSPLHF	TGTGCCAGCACCCCGAGATGGGGGGCGAGTTCACCCCTCCACTTT
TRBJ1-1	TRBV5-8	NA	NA	CASSGEIRPNEAFF	TGTGCCAGCAGCGGAGAGATCCGACCGAACGAAGCTTTCTTT
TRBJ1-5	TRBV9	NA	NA	CASSVDAAGDEPQHF	TGTGCCAGCAGCGTAGACGCTGCGGGGGATGAACCCCAGCATTTT
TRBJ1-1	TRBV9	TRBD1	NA	CASSVFDRANTEAFF	TGTGCCAGCAGCGTTTTTGACAGGGCGAACACTGAAGCTTTCTTT
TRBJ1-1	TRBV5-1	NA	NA	CASSSGTGSNTEAFF	TGCGCCAGCAGCTCTGGGACGGGTTCGAACACTGAAGCTTTCTTT
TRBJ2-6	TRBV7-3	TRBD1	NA	CASSDRVGGANVLTF	TGTGCCAGCAGCGACAGGGTTGGAGGGGCCAACGTCCTGACTTTC
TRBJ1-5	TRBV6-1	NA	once	CASSPGMTKNQPQHF	TGTGCCAGCAGTCCCGGGATGACTAAAAATCAGCCCCAGCATTTT
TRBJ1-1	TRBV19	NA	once	CASSGRLTNTEAFF	TGTGCCAGTAGTGGACGCTTAACGAACACTGAAGCTTTCTTT
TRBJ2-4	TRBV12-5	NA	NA	CASAHSSRGRNIQYF	TGTGCTAGTGCCCACTCTTCCAGGGGACGAAACATTCAGTACTTC
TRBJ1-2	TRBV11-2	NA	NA	CASSLDYFDRIYGYTF	TGTGCCAGCAGCTTAGACTATTTCGACAGGATCTATGGCTACACCTTC
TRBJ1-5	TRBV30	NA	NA	CAWEVKYSNQPQHF	TGTGCCTGGGAGGTAAAGTATAGCAATCAGCCCCAGCATTTT
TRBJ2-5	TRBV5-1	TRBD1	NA	CASSLRQGQETQYF	TGCGCCAGCAGCTTGAGACAGGGTCAAGAGACCCAGTACTTC
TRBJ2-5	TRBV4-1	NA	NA	CASSQINVLETQYF	TGCGCCAGCAGCCAAATCAACGTGTTAGAGACCCAGTACTTC
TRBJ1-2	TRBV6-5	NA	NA	CASSPTIPLWGYTF	TGTGCCAGCAGTCCCACTATCCCCTTATGGGGCTACACCTTC
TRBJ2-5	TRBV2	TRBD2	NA	CASIYGGGETQYF	TGTGCCAGCATTTACGGGGGGGGAGAGACCCAGTACTTC
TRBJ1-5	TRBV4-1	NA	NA	CASSQVLGGFQPQHF	TGCGCCAGCAGCCAAGTGCTCGGAGGCTTCCAGCCCCAGCATTTT
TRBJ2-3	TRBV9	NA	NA	CASSPREDTQYF	TGTGCCAGCAGCCCGCGGGAAGATACGCAGTATTTT
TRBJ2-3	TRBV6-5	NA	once	CASSLSGATTDTQYF	TGTGCCAGCAGCCTCTCTGGGGCTACCACAGATACGCAGTATTTT
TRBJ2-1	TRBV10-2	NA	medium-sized	CASSEGRQSEQFF	TGCGCCAGCAGTGAAGGGCGGCAAAGCGAGCAGTTCTTC
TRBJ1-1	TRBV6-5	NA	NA	CASSYRVSNTEAFF	TGTGCCAGCAGTTATCGGGTCTCGAACACTGAAGCTTTCTTT
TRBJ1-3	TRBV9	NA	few	CASSGGGRILSGNTIYF	TGTGCCAGCAGCGGTGGAGGGCGGATCCTCTCTGGAAACACCATATATTTT
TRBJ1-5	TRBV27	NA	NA	CASTPLGGNQPQHF	TGTGCCAGCACCCCCCTAGGGGGCAATCAGCCCCAGCATTTT
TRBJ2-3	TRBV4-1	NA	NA	CASSQNRVRASSTDTQYF	TGCGCCAGCAGCCAAAACCGAGTCAGGGCATCCTCCACAGATACGCAGTATTTT
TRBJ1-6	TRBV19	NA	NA	CASSDTNNSPLHF	TGTGCCAGTAGTGATACCAATAATTCACCCCTCCACTTT
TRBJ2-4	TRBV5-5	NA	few	CASARSVDKNIQYF	TGTGCCAGCGCCCGATCCGTTGACAAAAACATTCAGTACTTC
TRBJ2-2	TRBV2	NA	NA	CASSVSGQPTGELFF	TGTGCCAGCAGTGTCTCCGGACAGCCCACCGGGGAGCTGTTTTTT
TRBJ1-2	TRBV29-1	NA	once	CSVEDWNGYTF	TGCAGCGTTGAAGATTGGAACGGCTACACCTTC
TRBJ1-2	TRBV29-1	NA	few	CSADPPGTNYGYTF	TGCAGCGCCGACCCCCCCGGGACCAACTATGGCTACACCTTC
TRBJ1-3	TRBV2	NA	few	CASSEASGVYSWNTIYF	TGTGCCAGCAGTGAAGCATCCGGGGTTTACTCATGGAACACCATATATTTT
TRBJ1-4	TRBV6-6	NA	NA	CASSGSRAGNEKLFF	TGTGCCAGCAGTGGGTCCCGGGCCGGTAATGAAAAACTGTTTTTT
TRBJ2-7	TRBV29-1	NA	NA	CSVEVSRGGTYEQYF	TGCAGCGTTGAAGTTTCGCGGGGTGGCACCTACGAGCAGTACTTC
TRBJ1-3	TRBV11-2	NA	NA	CASSLEMISHTIYF	TGTGCCAGCAGCTTAGAAATGATTAGTCACACCATATATTTT
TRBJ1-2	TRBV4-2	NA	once	CASSQGRGAQNYGYTF	TGTGCCAGCAGCCAAGGGCGGGGGGCCCAAAACTATGGCTACACCTTC
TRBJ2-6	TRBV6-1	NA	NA	CASRRDSGANVLTF	TGTGCCAGCAGACGGGACTCTGGGGCCAACGTCCTGACTTTC
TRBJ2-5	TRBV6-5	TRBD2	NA	CASSYGTSGEETQYF	TGTGCCAGCAGTTACGGGACTAGCGGGGAAGAGACCCAGTACTTC
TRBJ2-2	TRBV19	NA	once	CASDNGGPRGTGELFF	TGTGCCAGTGATAATGGGGGTCCTCGAGGCACCGGGGAGCTGTTTTTT
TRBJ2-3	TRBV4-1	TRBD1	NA	CASSQQDRGTDTQYF	TGCGCCAGCAGCCAACAGGACAGGGGCACAGATACGCAGTATTTT
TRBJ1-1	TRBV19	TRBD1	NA	CASSTRDRGYDTEAFF	TGTGCCAGTAGTACAAGGGACAGGGGGTACGACACTGAAGCTTTCTTT
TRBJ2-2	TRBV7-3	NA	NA	CASSFVAGTGELFF	TGTGCCAGCAGCTTCGTTGCGGGCACCGGGGAGCTGTTTTTT